This is a list of T cell receptor beta chains from one sample in a study of neurological immune-mediated disorders. In TCRdb, the 5' RACE reads were re-called with MiXCR into one record per CDR3 protein. There are more than 45,000 distinct CDR3 sequences in the sample; around 3.9% occur only once, and less than 2% lies in the top ten. Specimen: PBMCs. The receptors here all came from a man aged 25-45 years with multiple sclerosis. Both conserved end residues are part of each CDR3. Each record gives: clone size, J gene, D gene, V gene, CDR3 length, CDR3 protein, CDR3 DNA. A D gene is named only where the DNA matches it firmly. The listing skips clone size in some rows; elsewhere it reads once, few, many or a size class.

>many|TRBJ2-3|TRBD1|TRBV27|14
CASRWTGGLDTQYF
TGTGCCAGCAGATGGACAGGGGGCTTGGATACGCAGTATTTT
>many|TRBJ2-3|TRBD2|TRBV20-1|16
CSAQRPSGATTDTQYF
TGCAGTGCCCAAAGGCCTAGCGGGGCCACCACAGATACGCAGTATTTT
>many|TRBJ2-7|.|TRBV3-1|15
CASSPGIGHSYEQYF
TGTGCCAGCAGCCCTGGGATTGGCCACTCCTACGAGCAGTACTTC
>many|TRBJ1-2|.|TRBV6-6|14
CASSYEDTNYGYTF
TGTGCCAGCAGTTACGAGGACACCAACTATGGCTACACCTTC
>many|TRBJ1-6|.|TRBV20-1|13
CSARQGRNSPLNF
TGCAGTGCTCGTCAGGGTAGAAATTCACCCCTCAACTTT
>many|TRBJ2-1|TRBD2|TRBV4-1|19
CASSPRLAGGPSSYNEQFF
TGCGCCAGCAGCCCCAGACTAGCGGGGGGGCCGAGCTCCTACAATGAGCAGTTCTTC
>many|TRBJ2-1|.|TRBV9|18
CASSVVGGTSSSYNEQFF
TGTGCCAGCAGCGTAGTTGGGGGAACCTCGAGCTCCTACAATGAGCAGTTCTTC
>many|TRBJ1-1|.|TRBV20-1|11
CSASRQHEAFF
TGCAGTGCGAGTAGACAGCATGAAGCTTTCTTT
>many|TRBJ2-7|.|TRBV6-5|11
CASKTGYEQYF
TGTGCCAGCAAGACAGGCTACGAGCAGTACTTC
>many|TRBJ2-4|TRBD2|TRBV20-1|15
CSARDNRGGANIQYF
TGCAGTGCTAGAGATAACCGCGGGGGGGCAAACATTCAGTACTTC
>many|TRBJ1-1|.|TRBV20-1|12
CSAHRVGTEAFF
TGCAGTGCTCACAGGGTTGGGACTGAAGCTTTCTTT
>many|TRBJ2-5|.|TRBV20-1|14
CSARGIGGLETQYF
TGCAGTGCTAGGGGAATCGGGGGTCTCGAGACCCAGTACTTC
>many|TRBJ1-2|TRBD1|TRBV20-1|13
CSGYTGAVDGYTF
TGCAGTGGGTACACAGGGGCGGTGGATGGCTACACCTTC
>many|TRBJ1-2|.|TRBV20-1|11
CSPRGDYGYTF
TGCAGCCCTAGGGGAGACTATGGCTACACCTTC
>many|TRBJ2-7|.|TRBV10-2|13
CATQTAGEREQYF
TGCGCCACCCAAACGGCAGGGGAAAGGGAGCAGTACTTC
>few|TRBJ1-1|.|TRBV4-1|15
CASSTRGGEVTEAFF
TGCGCCAGCAGCACGCGGGGGGGGGAGGTCACTGAAGCTTTCTTT
>many|TRBJ2-7|TRBD2|TRBV7-9|13
CASSPGGGYEQYF
TGTGCCAGCAGCCCGGGGGGGGGCTACGAGCAGTACTTC
>many|TRBJ2-7|.|TRBV20-1|11
CSARWTSEQYF
TGCAGTGCTAGGTGGACGAGCGAGCAGTACTTC
>many|TRBJ2-2|TRBD1|TRBV12-3/TRBV12-4|14
CASRRQGFPGELFF
TGTGCCAGCAGGAGACAGGGGTTTCCCGGGGAGCTGTTTTTT
>.|TRBJ2-7|.|TRBV7-8|17
CASSDPWSGSTPYEQYF
TGTGCCAGCAGCGACCCGTGGTCGGGGTCAACTCCCTACGAGCAGTACTTC
>few|TRBJ1-2|.|TRBV7-3|14
CASSPTGTKDDYTF
TGTGCCAGCAGCCCCACCGGGACAAAAGACGACTACACCTTC
>many|TRBJ2-2|TRBD2|TRBV12-3/TRBV12-4|16
CASSTRTSGATGELFF
TGTGCCAGCAGTACACGGACTAGCGGGGCCACCGGGGAGCTGTTTTTT
>many|TRBJ1-1|TRBD1|TRBV29-1|15
CSAAGAQGIDTEAFF
TGCAGCGCCGCAGGGGCACAGGGGATTGACACTGAAGCTTTCTTT
>.|TRBJ1-1|.|TRBV29-1|13
CSVEGQGWTEAFF
TGCAGCGTTGAGGGCCAGGGGTGGACTGAAGCTTTCTTT
>many|TRBJ1-6|TRBD1|TRBV20-1|13
CSARTGARSPLHF
TGCAGTGCGAGGACAGGGGCTCGCTCACCCCTCCACTTT
>many|TRBJ1-4|.|TRBV21-1|13
CASRDRVDEKLFF
TGTGCCAGCAGGGACAGGGTTGATGAAAAACTGTTTTTT
>many|TRBJ1-5|.|TRBV10-2|15
CASSPADRDNQPQHF
TGCGCCAGCAGCCCGGCGGACAGAGACAATCAGCCCCAGCATTTT
>many|TRBJ1-1|.|TRBV7-3|14
CASSLFSGSTEAFF
TGTGCCAGCAGCTTATTCTCAGGGAGCACTGAAGCTTTCTTT
>many|TRBJ2-7|.|TRBV7-9|15
CASSLLGISSYEQYF
TGTGCCAGCAGCTTATTAGGGATAAGCTCCTACGAGCAGTACTTC
>many|TRBJ1-6|.|TRBV7-6|13
CASSEGFNSPLHF
TGTGCCAGCTCAGAGGGGTTTAATTCACCCCTCCACTTT
>many|TRBJ2-7|.|TRBV7-2|15
CASSPQAGFAYEQYF
TGTGCCAGCAGCCCCCAAGCGGGTTTCGCCTACGAGCAGTACTTC
>.|TRBJ2-6|.|TRBV5-1|18
CASSVVSPRGSGANVLTF
TGCGCCAGCAGCGTAGTGAGTCCCAGGGGATCTGGGGCCAACGTCCTGACTTTC
>.|TRBJ2-3|.|TRBV3-1|17
CASSQDPAPSAGDTQYF
TGTGCCAGCAGCCAAGATCCGGCTCCCTCGGCGGGAGATACGCAGTATTTT
>many|TRBJ1-5|.|TRBV9|14
CASSLTDTNQPQHF
TGTGCCAGCAGCCTCACGGATACCAATCAGCCCCAGCATTTT
>many|TRBJ1-1|.|TRBV7-8|15
CASSLGLSVNTEAFF
TGTGCCAGCAGCTTGGGTCTTTCTGTGAACACTGAAGCTTTCTTT
>many|TRBJ1-1|.|TRBV20-1|14
CSAPIGQSRPEAFF
TGCAGTGCGCCTATAGGACAGTCCCGCCCTGAAGCTTTCTTT
>many|TRBJ1-1|.|TRBV29-1|13
CSVERMMNTEAFF
TGCAGCGTTGAGCGGATGATGAACACTGAAGCTTTCTTT
>many|TRBJ1-1|.|TRBV20-1|14
CSARGGALNTEAFF
TGCAGTGCTAGAGGGGGCGCTCTGAACACTGAAGCTTTCTTT
>many|TRBJ2-3|.|TRBV15|16
CATSRDLTSYGDTQYF
TGTGCCACCAGCAGAGATCTGACTAGTTACGGAGATACGCAGTATTTT
>many|TRBJ2-5|TRBD2|TRBV20-1|16
CSAQMTSGNIQETQYF
TGCAGTGCTCAGATGACTAGCGGTAATATTCAAGAGACCCAGTACTTC